In its sample, the clone carrying this TCR beta chain was seen a few times. Its target is unknown. These data are taken from a study of T-cell memory formation after mild COVID-19. Broader study findings: Contracting CD8+ clones were enriched in EMRA, CD4+ mainly in CM and EM.

CDR3 length: 14 residues. The V gene's germline CDR1 is SGHTA and CDR2 FQGNSA. J was trimmed by 6 bases and V by 6 bases; bases with no gene match: 5. MiXCR was run by TCRdb on the 5' RACE reads, yielding one entry per CDR3 protein. This table has fewer than 300,000 distinct CDR3 sequences, approximately 16% appearing once. Sequenced input: PBMCs or a T cell subset sorted from them (not recorded which). The sequence derives from a man in his late teens or twenties who had mild COVID-19 (a few samples of this study predate the infection). Cell type and time point are not known. The chain couples TRBV7-2 to TRBJ2-1, with 10 nucleotides matching TRBD1. The CDR3: CASRRTGGLNEQFF. CDR3 coding DNA: TGTGCCAGCAGACGGACAGGGGGGCTCAATGAGCAGTTCTTC.